This record covers a single T cell receptor beta chain. Its cognate antigen is unknown. The CDR3 contains 13 residues. Germline values: CDR1 SQVTM, CDR2 ANQGSEA. Trimming took off 4 bases at V and 4 bases at J, with 13 bases between the two ends. Peptide-pool stimulation followed by sequencing identified expanded antigen-specific CD4+ clonotypes in the ViraFEST assay. Scientists isolated CD4+ T cells after a roughly nine-day culture period ended. The person had PCR-confirmed SARS-CoV-2 infection between March and December 2020. With 7.5 to 10 ug/ml peptides and 9 to 10 IU/ml IL-2, over 1.5 million PBMC per well were cultured. The record originates from a study of vaccination effects on CD4 cells after COVID-19. The method was immunoSEQ multiplex PCR; TCRdb's version includes in-frame clones alone and lacks a portion of them. The sample includes tens of thousands of clones, roughly 74% of them seen just once.

The source material was CD4+ T cells from PBMCs cultured with a peptide pool, sampled before COVID-19 vaccination. The TCR originated in a human donor who had a prior SARS-CoV-2 infection. The V and J genes are TRBV29-1 and TRBJ2-5; D unresolved. CDR3 loop: CSVAQAVGETQYF. The CDR3 coding sequence is TGCAGCGTTGCTCAGGCGGTCGGAGAGACCCAGTACTTC.